Each of the 12 T cell receptor beta chains below was sequenced from the same sample in a study of T cells in tuberculosis. Only in-frame clones appear in the TCRdb table, and some are missing; sequencing was by immunoSEQ multiplex PCR. The sample records 38,000 or so clones, 95% being singletons. The sample taken for sequencing was PBMCs. These receptors originate from a donor aged 10-35 years with latent tuberculosis or without tuberculosis infection.

The V and J genes are TRBV6-1 and TRBJ2-3, with 15 bases that match TRBD2. Germline V gene lookup returns CDR1 MNHNS and CDR2 SASEGT. V gave up 1 base and J gave up 5 bases; unmatched junction bases: 13. The CDR3 length is 20 residues. The CDR3 region is CASSEVWTSGGASGLDTQYF. The CDR3 DNA reads TGTGCCAGCAGTGAAGTGTGGACTAGCGGGGGGGCATCGGGCCTAGATACGCAGTATTTT.

V gene TRBV2 combines with J gene TRBJ1-5; tentative D call: TRBD1 (5 bases). The germline V gene encodes CDR1 SNHLY and CDR2 FYNNEI. Trimming pared 8 bases from V and 0 bases from J, leaving 14 bases between. The length of the CDR3 is 15 residues. In DNA, the CDR3 is TGTGCCAGCGGGCAAACAGGCCTTAGCAATCAGCCCCAGCATTTT. This sequence encodes CASGQTGLSNQPQHF.

V usage is TRBV6-1 and J usage is TRBJ2-7; D not certain. There are 13 residues in the CDR3. CDR1 is MNHNS and CDR2 is SASEGT in the germline V gene. V dropped 2 bases and J dropped 2 bases, with 7 bases sitting between them. CDR3 DNA: TGTGCCAGCAGTGAAATCGACACCTACGAGCAGTACTTC. It codes for CASSEIDTYEQYF.

The rearrangement uses TRBV9 and TRBJ1-5; the match to TRBD1 covers 7 bases. The ends lost 0 bases at V and 5 bases at J; junction bases unmatched: 5. Per the germline V gene, CDR1 is SGDLS and CDR2 is YYNGEE. The CDR3 runs to 15 residues. CDR3 in amino acids: CASSVGQGRDQPQHF. The CDR3 DNA sequence: TGTGCCAGCAGCGTAGGACAGGGAAGGGATCAGCCCCAGCATTTT.

The chain couples TRBV5-1 to TRBJ1-2, with TRBD1 matching over 12 bases. V shed 4 bases, J shed 7 bases, and the junction held 5 bases outside the gene matches. Germline CDR1 and CDR2: SGHRS and YFSETQ. CDR3 length: 14 amino acids. DNA for the CDR3: TGCGCCAGCAGCGCGGGACAGGGGGCTGGTGGCTACACCTTC. Amino acids: CASSAGQGAGGYTF.

The V call is TRBV5-1, the J call TRBJ2-1; 8 bases map to TRBD1. V was clipped by 4 bases and J by 7 bases; unmatched bases: 22. In germline, CDR1 is SGHRS, CDR2 YFSETQ. This CDR3 is 19 amino acids long. CDR3 coding DNA: TGCGCCAGCAGCCTGAAAAGACTAAGTTGGCAGGGGGCTCCAAATGAGCAGTTCTTC. Its protein product is CASSLKRLSWQGAPNEQFF.

The rearrangement links TRBV30 to TRBJ1-5; TRBD1 matches 8 bases. Germline V gene data show CDR1 as GTSNPN and CDR2 as SVGIG (reference sequence). J was trimmed by 2 bases and V by 5 bases; bases with no gene match: 5. CDR3 length: 14 residues. CDR3 region: CAWATGQGNQPQHF. The DNA of the CDR3 is TGTGCCTGGGCTACGGGACAGGGCAATCAGCCCCAGCATTTT.

The chain uses TRBV5-1 and TRBJ2-1, with D perhaps matching TRBD2 (5 bases). Germline assignment: CDR1 SGHRS and CDR2 YFSETQ. The CDR3 consists of 16 residues. V shed 0 bases and J shed 3 bases, with 13 bases lying between them. Here the CDR3 reads CASSLGAAGVYNEQFF. CDR3 sequence (DNA): TGCGCCAGCAGCTTGGGGGCTGCGGGTGTCTACAATGAGCAGTTCTTC.

The chain carries TRBV19 and TRBJ1-4, with TRBD1 identical over 9 bases. From germline, CDR1 is LNHDA and CDR2 SQIVND (reference sequence). This CDR3 comprises 17 residues. The J segment lost 6 bases and the V segment lost 5 bases, leaving 13 bases of the junction unmatched. DNA of the CDR3: TGTGCCAGTAGTCGGACAGGGGCGATGCTCGTAGATGAAAAACTGTTTTTT. Amino acids: CASSRTGAMLVDEKLFF.

This clone was observed once. The chain employs TRBV5-1 and TRBJ1-3, with 9 bases aligning to TRBD1. V lost 3 bases to trimming and J lost 2 bases; unmatched junction nucleotides: 9. This CDR3 region has 17 residues. Germline CDR1 is SGHRS and CDR2 is YFSETQ. As DNA, the CDR3 is TGCGCCAGCAGCTCGAAAGGACAGGGGAGCACTGGAAACACCATATATTTT. Protein sequence: CASSSKGQGSTGNTIYF.

The CDR3 reads CASSLYSSGGDGYTF. The CDR3 region has the DNA TGTGCCAGCAGTCTGTACTCCTCAGGGGGCGATGGCTACACCTTC. The chain recombines TRBV27 with TRBJ1-2; 8 nucleotides align to TRBD1. J was trimmed by 6 bases and V by 5 bases; bases with no gene match: 11. This CDR3 is built from 15 residues. Germline CDR1 is MNHEY and CDR2 is SMNVEV (reference sequence).

J is TRBJ1-1 and V is TRBV15; TRBD1 is a possible D gene (5 bases). The CDR3 runs to 13 residues. Germline CDR1 is LNHNV and CDR2 is YYDKDF (reference sequence). V shed 3 bases and J shed 5 bases, with 10 bases lying between them. The CDR3 nucleotides read TGTGCCACCAGCAGTTCGGGGGGAACTGAAGCTTTCTTT. Encoded protein: CATSSSGGTEAFF. Using reference TRBV15 and TRBJ1-1 for the parts outside the CDR3, the full variable domain is DAMVIQNPRYQVTQFGKPVTLSCSQTLNHNVMYWYQQKSSQAPKLLFHYYDKDFNNEADTPDNFQSRRPNTSFCFLDIRSPGLGDTAMYLCATSSSGGTEAFFGQGTRLTVV.